A single sample gave rise to the 30 T cell receptor beta chains below, sequenced in a study of cytomegalovirus exposure and HLA in healthy donors. Use of 60 Vbeta and 13 Jbeta primers characterized the PCR. Some clones are missing from TCRdb's copy, which holds only in-frame ones; the method was immunoSEQ multiplex PCR. The data contain 90,000 to 150,000 clones, 78% of them singletons. Sequences were obtained from PBMCs. Receptors originate from a woman aged 30 to 39 in good health and CMV-seropositive.

This clone has a handful of counts. One junction end does not reproduce the germline sequence, and a read error may be involved. This chain joins TRBV20-1 and TRBJ2-5; 8 bases align to TRBD2. Germline lookup yields CDR1 DFQATT and CDR2 SNEGSKA (reference sequence). CDR3 length equals 11 residues. CDR3 coding DNA: TGTGGGGCGGGGGGACAAGAGACCCAGTACTTC. Its protein is CGAGGQETQYF.

The table lists this clone with a few counts. This chain links TRBV11-3 with TRBJ2-4; TRBD1 agrees at 8 bases. V was clipped by 7 bases and J by 7 bases; unmatched bases: 9. The CDR3 is 14 amino acids. Germline loops: CDR1 SGHNT, CDR2 YENEEA. CDR3 sequence: CASTVDRDGNIQYF. The CDR3 DNA sequence: TGTGCCAGCACAGTGGACAGGGATGGGAACATTCAGTACTTC.

The rearrangement links TRBV5-4 to TRBJ1-2, with D maybe TRBD1 (5 bases). The CDR3 has 13 residues. Germline V gives CDR1 SGHNT, CDR2 YYREEE (reference sequence). V was shortened by 0 bases and J by 8 bases, with 11 bases between the two germline ends. CDR3 region: CASSLEGTYGYTF. For the CDR3, the DNA is TGTGCCAGCAGCTTGGAAGGGACTTACGGCTACACCTTC. Full variable domain (outside the CDR3, taken from reference TRBV5-4 and TRBJ1-2): ETGVTQSPTHLIKTRGQQVTLRCSSQSGHNTVSWYQQALGQGPQFIFQYYREEENGRGNFPPRFSGLQFPNYSSELNVNALELDDSALYLCASSLEGTYGYTFGSGTRLTVV.

This chain joins TRBV9 and TRBJ2-5; TRBD1 matches 12 bases. The CDR3 totals 15 residues. Germline loops: CDR1 SGDLS, CDR2 YYNGEE. Losses at the gene ends were 4 bases for V and 7 bases for J; bases not matched to a gene: 8. CDR3 bases: TGTGCCAGCAGCACAACGGGACAGGGGGCGGCGACCCAGTACTTC. This sequence encodes CASSTTGQGAATQYF.

The gene calls are TRBV4-3 and TRBJ1-4; D is unresolved. Germline CDR1 reads LGHNA; CDR2 reads YSLEER. The CDR3 consists of 17 residues. V was pared by 4 bases and J by 4 bases, with 19 bases between. The CDR3 DNA reads TGCGCCAGCAGCCCCTTTCAGTCATCTGCAAATAATGAAAAACTGTTTTTT. Translating it yields CASSPFQSSANNEKLFF.

This chain connects TRBV4-3 to TRBJ1-4; no definite D call. Germline V CDR1 and CDR2: LGHNA, YSLEER. This CDR3 is built from 15 residues. V was cut by 0 bases and J by 10 bases, with 15 bases left in between. CDR3 region: CASSQDLPGGGKLFF. The CDR3 nucleotides read TGCGCCAGCAGCCAAGACTTGCCAGGAGGAGGAAAACTGTTTTTT.

This clone was found a few times. The V and J genes are TRBV7-2 and TRBJ1-3, with D possibly matching TRBD1 (6 bases). Germline lookup yields CDR1 SGHTA and CDR2 FQGNSA. V lost 5 bases, J lost 0 bases, and 11 bases lay in between. This CDR3 region has 15 residues. The CDR3 protein is CASSRTGSSGNTIYF. CDR3 in DNA: TGTGCCAGCAGCCGAACAGGGAGCTCTGGAAACACCATATATTTT.

The V call is TRBV6-6, the J call TRBJ2-2; 7 nucleotides match TRBD1. The V and J ends lost 5 bases and 3 bases, in that order; junction bases with no gene match: 9. The germline CDR1 and CDR2 sequences are MNHNY and SVGAGI (reference sequence). The CDR3 length is 16 residues. The CDR3 reads CASSLTGTADTGELFF. The CDR3 DNA sequence: TGTGCCAGCAGTCTCACCGGGACAGCCGACACCGGGGAGCTGTTTTTT.

CDR3 amino acids: CATSRDERAYEQYF. In nucleotides, the CDR3 is TGTGCCACCAGCAGAGATGAGAGGGCCTACGAGCAGTACTTC. The chain combines TRBV15 with TRBJ2-7; tentative D call: TRBD2 (5 bases). The CDR3 contains 14 residues. V was shortened by 0 bases and J by 2 bases, with 8 bases between the two germline ends. CDR1 and CDR2 from the germline V gene are LNHNV and YYDKDF (reference sequence).

V usage is TRBV28 and J usage is TRBJ2-7; TRBD1 matches 7 bases. The ends lost 6 bases at V and 3 bases at J; junction bases unmatched: 14. Germline V gene lookup returns CDR1 MDHEN and CDR2 SYDVKM. The CDR3 extends over 16 amino acids. CDR3 amino acids: CASSSTGTARHYEQYF. DNA of the CDR3: TGTGCCAGCAGCAGCACCGGGACAGCAAGACACTACGAGCAGTACTTC.

The chain carries TRBV19 and TRBJ1-5, with 8 bases aligning to TRBD1. With V trimmed by 7 bases and J by 3 bases, 8 bases remained unmatched. Germline CDR1 reads LNHDA; CDR2 reads SQIVND (reference sequence). The CDR3 is 15 residues long. The CDR3 spells CASTTRTGLNQPQHF. CDR3 nucleotide sequence: TGTGCCAGTACCACCCGGACAGGGCTCAATCAGCCCCAGCATTTT.

This chain links TRBV7-2 with TRBJ1-6; possible D gene TRBD1, 6 bases. This CDR3 has 16 amino acids. The germline V and J ends were trimmed by 4 bases and 7 bases, with 17 bases remaining between them. Germline V gives CDR1 SGHTA, CDR2 FQGNSA. The CDR3 reads CASSSRTGGGNSPLHF. As DNA, the CDR3 is TGTGCCAGCAGCTCCCGAACGGGGGGCGGCAATTCACCCCTCCACTTT. Full variable domain (remainder filled in from reference TRBV7-2 and TRBJ1-6): GAGVSQSPSNKVTEKGKDVELRCDPISGHTALYWYRQSLGQGLEFLIYFQGNSAPDKSGLPSDRFSAERTGGSVSTLTIQRTQQEDSAVYLCASSSRTGGGNSPLHFGNGTRLTVT.

This chain links TRBV7-9 with TRBJ2-7; perhaps TRBD1 as D (5 bases). Between the trimmed V and J ends, which lost 0 bases and 3 bases, there was a span of 12 bases. This CDR3 has 15 residues. CDR1 and CDR2 (germline): SEHNR, FQNEAQ (reference sequence). The CDR3 nucleotides read TGTGCCAGCAGCTTAGCCTCAGGGCCTGGCTACGAGCAGTACTTC. It is translated as CASSLASGPGYEQYF.

This clone was picked up a small number of times. The gene calls are TRBV6-5 and TRBJ1-2, with D possibly matching TRBD1 (6 bases). The germline V and J ends were trimmed by 6 bases and 4 bases, with 15 bases remaining between them. The CDR3 loop spans 14 amino acids. Germline V gene sequence: CDR1 MNHEY, CDR2 SVGAGI. In nucleotides, the CDR3 is TGTGCCAGCAGACAACAGGGATCCGCCTATGGCTACACCTTC. Translation: CASRQQGSAYGYTF.

V is TRBV5-1 and J is TRBJ2-7; a possible D gene is TRBD2 (5 bases). The CDR3 has 15 residues. Per germline, CDR1 SGHRS and CDR2 YFSETQ. Trimming left V 4 bases short and J 2 bases short, with 16 bases between. CDR3 residues: CASSADRGVTYEQYF. The DNA of the CDR3 is TGCGCCAGCAGCGCTGATCGGGGAGTCACCTACGAGCAGTACTTC.

The chain is built from TRBV19 and TRBJ2-2; 7 bases agree with TRBD2. The CDR3 is made up of 14 amino acids. V lost 3 bases, J lost 4 bases, and 2 bases stayed unmatched. From germline, CDR1 is LNHDA and CDR2 SQIVND (reference sequence). CDR3 DNA: TGTGCCAGTAGTATGGTAGCGGGCACCGGGGAGCTGTTTTTT. Protein product: CASSMVAGTGELFF.

V usage is TRBV7-3 and J usage is TRBJ2-3, with D perhaps TRBD2 (6 bases). Trimming left V 5 bases short and J 1 base short, with 10 bases between. The CDR3 contains 14 residues. In germline, CDR1 is SGHTA, CDR2 FQGTGA. CDR3: CASSQTSGTDTQYF. DNA for the CDR3: TGTGCCAGCAGCCAGACTAGTGGCACAGATACGCAGTATTTT.

The rearrangement joins TRBV5-4 to TRBJ1-1; D may be TRBD1 (6 bases). Germline values: CDR1 SGHNT, CDR2 YYREEE (reference sequence). The V and J ends lost 4 bases and 4 bases respectively, with 11 bases between them. The CDR3 is 13 residues long. The CDR3, as DNA: TGTGCCAGCAGCGGTGACAGGACCACTGAAGCTTTCTTT. Amino acids: CASSGDRTTEAFF.

This clone has just a few counts. This sequence joins TRBV25-1 and TRBJ1-1; D gene ambiguous. The germline V gene encodes CDR1 MGHDK and CDR2 SYGVNS. V was pared by 7 bases and J by 6 bases, with 21 bases between. The CDR3 is 15 residues long. CDR3 sequence (DNA): TGTGCCAGCACTGACCTGACTGTGAGGGTGGCTGAAGCTTTCTTT. Protein: CASTDLTVRVAEAFF.

V gene TRBV6-5 combines with J gene TRBJ1-1, with D hard to call. The CDR3 consists of 14 residues. V was clipped by 5 bases and J by 6 bases, with 16 bases between them. Germline loops: CDR1 MNHEY, CDR2 SVGAGI. The CDR3 here is CASSPPAEGSEAFF. CDR3 nucleotides: TGTGCCAGCAGTCCCCCGGCGGAGGGATCTGAAGCTTTCTTT.

The gene calls are TRBV28 and TRBJ1-2, with no clear D. Looked up from germline, CDR1 is MDHEN and CDR2 is SYDVKM. The CDR3 covers 13 residues. Trimming took off 2 bases at V and 0 bases at J, with 4 bases between the two ends. DNA for the CDR3: TGTGCCAGCAGTTTAGAGTCTAACTATGGCTACACCTTC. Translated, it gives CASSLESNYGYTF.

Written as DNA, the CDR3 is TGTGCCACCAGCTATAGCCTGGGACACGGGACCTCCTACACCTTC. Protein product: CATSYSLGHGTSYTF. The chain is built from TRBV15 and TRBJ1-2; tentative D call: TRBD1 (6 bases). The CDR3 loop spans 15 amino acids. Trimming took off 5 bases at V and 10 bases at J, with 23 bases between the two ends. Germline V gene lookup returns CDR1 LNHNV and CDR2 YYDKDF (reference sequence). The variable domain in full, completed from reference TRBV15 and TRBJ1-2, reads DAMVIQNPRYQVTQFGKPVTLSCSQTLNHNVMYWYQQKSSQAPKLLFHYYDKDFNNEADTPDNFQSRRPNTSFCFLDIRSPGLGDTAMYLCATSYSLGHGTSYTFGSGTRLTVV.

The chain has TRBV7-3 and TRBJ2-2; the match to TRBD2 covers 8 bases. Losses at the gene ends were 8 bases for V and 4 bases for J; bases not matched to a gene: 12. From germline, CDR1 is SGHTA and CDR2 FQGTGA. This CDR3 comprises 16 residues. CDR3: CASCREASGPTGELFF. The CDR3 DNA reads TGTGCCAGCTGTCGGGAAGCTAGCGGGCCCACCGGGGAGCTGTTTTTT. Together with reference TRBV7-3 and TRBJ2-2, the CDR3 gives the full variable domain: GAGVSQTPSNKVTEKGKYVELRCDPISGHTALYWYRQSLGQGPEFLIYFQGTGAADDSGLPNDRFFAVRPEGSVSTLKIQRTERGDSAVYLCASCREASGPTGELFFGEGSRLTVL.

The rearrangement uses TRBV5-1 and TRBJ2-7; TRBD2 matches at 10 bases. CDR3 size: 15 residues. The V gene end was trimmed by 1 base and the J gene end by 1 base; junction bases not matched to a gene: 2. Germline CDR1 SGHRS, CDR2 YFSETQ. The CDR3 here is CASSLSSGGSYEQYF. CDR3 bases: TGCGCCAGCAGCTTGTCTAGCGGGGGTTCCTACGAGCAGTACTTC.

This clone showed up just once. The genes are TRBV10-3 and TRBJ2-6; 8 nucleotides agree with TRBD2. Germline V CDR1 and CDR2: ENHRY, SYGVKD. The CDR3 length is 18 residues. The V segment lost 2 bases and the J segment 1 base; nucleotides outside the gene matches: 7. CDR3 nucleotides: TGTGCCATCAGTGAGCGGGAGGGACGGACGTCTGGGGCCAACGTCCTGACTTTC. Translating gives CAISEREGRTSGANVLTF.

This clone has only one observation. This rearrangement joins TRBV5-6 to TRBJ1-6; 10 bases map to TRBD1. This CDR3 is built from 14 residues. The V gene's germline CDR1 is SGHDT and CDR2 YYEEEE. J was trimmed by 10 bases and V by 3 bases; bases with no gene match: 4. CDR3 bases: TGTGCCAGCAGCTACGGGACAGGGGAATCACCCCTCCACTTT. It specifies CASSYGTGESPLHF.

This clone was picked up a small number of times. This chain connects TRBV5-6 to TRBJ1-4; weak D call: TRBD1 (5 bases). V was shortened by 3 bases and J by 14 bases, with 14 bases between the two germline ends. There are 12 residues in the CDR3. Germline CDR1 and CDR2: SGHDT and YYEEEE. CDR3: CASSSAGTPLFF. As DNA, the CDR3 is TGTGCCAGCAGCTCGGCGGGGACCCCGCTGTTTTTT.

This chain connects TRBV4-1 to TRBJ1-2, with TRBD1 matching over 8 bases. The J segment lost 8 bases and the V segment lost 3 bases, leaving 11 bases of the junction unmatched. Germline assignment: CDR1 MGHRA and CDR2 YSYEKL. This CDR3 is built from 15 residues. In DNA form, the CDR3 reads TGCGCCAGCAGCCAGGCCCCGGGACAGGACTGGGGCTACACCTTC. Amino acids: CASSQAPGQDWGYTF.

V usage is TRBV6-1 and J usage is TRBJ2-1; TRBD1 agrees at 8 bases. The trim removed 6 bases at V and 8 bases at J, leaving 6 bases unmatched. Germline V gene data show CDR1 as MNHNS and CDR2 as SASEGT. The CDR3 spans 13 residues. The CDR3 coding sequence is TGTGCCAGCAGGAGGGACAGGCTCGATGAGCAGTTCTTC. It codes for CASRRDRLDEQFF.

This clone has just a few counts. V is TRBV29-1 and J is TRBJ2-1; 8 bases match TRBD2. The CDR3 runs 13 residues. The germline CDR1 and CDR2 sequences are SQVTM and ANQGSEA. The V segment lost 1 base and the J segment 4 bases; nucleotides outside the gene matches: 0. The CDR3 region is CSVEAGGYNEQFF. DNA for the CDR3: TGCAGCGTTGAAGCGGGGGGGTACAATGAGCAGTTCTTC.